Below, 17 T cell receptor beta chains from the same sample are listed, as sequenced in a study of regulatory T cells in long-lasting Graves disease. CDR3-region Arm-PCR and iRepertoire HTBI primers produced the TCR beta libraries. TCRdb passed the multiplex PCR reads through MiXCR, listing each CDR3 protein once. The data contain around 480,000 distinct CDR3 sequences, around 15% of them seen just once; the ten biggest clones take up less than 15%. As to time point: newly diagnosed GD, antithyroid drugs for less than 3 months. PBMC-extracted RNA yielded the TCR library. This sample was shared with a second study, whose subject was T cells in Graves' hyperthyroidism and ophthalmopathy.

The source was peripheral blood mononuclear cells (PBMCs), collected at new diagnosis, from a patient treated with antithyroid drugs. Source of these receptors: a man in his forties with Graves disease.

At least ten counts were recorded for this clonotype. V and J are TRBV6-1 and TRBJ2-2, with D perhaps matching TRBD1 (5 bases). Germline V gives CDR1 MNHNS, CDR2 SASEGT. V lost 7 bases and J lost 6, with 18 bases in between. The CDR3 consists of 15 residues. Here the CDR3 reads CASKGSHRLAGELFF. The CDR3 nucleotides are TGTGCCAGCAAAGGTAGCCACAGGTTGGCCGGGGAGCTGTTTTTT.

This clonotype has at least ten counts. The chain recombines TRBV30 with TRBJ2-1, with 7 bases identical to TRBD1. The germline CDR1 and CDR2 sequences are GTSNPN and SVGIG (reference sequence). The junction had 5 bases not matched to a gene; V was cut back by 6 bases and J by 0 bases. CDR3 length: 14 amino acids. The CDR3 loop is CACHRGSSYNEQFF. The CDR3 nucleotides read TGTGCCTGCCACAGGGGAAGCTCCTACAATGAGCAGTTCTTC.

This clonotype was counted at least ten times. This chain connects TRBV11-3 to TRBJ2-3; maybe TRBD1 (6 bases). The length of the CDR3 is 14 residues. The V gene lost 2 bases and the J gene lost 6 bases, with 12 bases spanning the gap. Germline V lookup: CDR1 SGHNT, CDR2 YENEEA. The CDR3 DNA reads TGTGCCAGCAGCTTAACCGCAGGGGCGGATACGCAGTATTTT. This encodes CASSLTAGADTQYF.

This clonotype was observed many times. This chain links TRBV30 with TRBJ2-1; TRBD2 matches 12 bases. The CDR3 spans 18 residues. With V trimmed by 0 bases and J by 6 bases, 12 bases remained unmatched. CDR1 is GTSNPN and CDR2 is SVGIG in the germline V gene (reference sequence). As DNA, the CDR3 is TGTGCCTGGAGTGTAAGGTCTCTAGCGGGAGGGCCTGGCAATGAGCAGTTCTTC. Translated, it gives CAWSVRSLAGGPGNEQFF.

This clonotype was recorded many times. The V and J genes are TRBV20-1 and TRBJ2-1, with TRBD2 matching over 10 bases. V dropped 0 bases and J dropped 4; count of bases not matched to a gene: 12. The CDR3 length is 18 residues. Germline V gene data show CDR1 as DFQATT and CDR2 as SNEGSKA (reference sequence). This CDR3 reads CSARDVGPAGGSYNEQFF. Here the CDR3 DNA reads TGCAGTGCTAGAGATGTGGGGCCAGCGGGAGGGAGTTACAATGAGCAGTTCTTC.

As concerns this clonotype: No conserved phenylalanine or tryptophan ends this CDR3, so it is likely a read error. CDR3 residues: CASSTSGQSTDTQYI. The CDR3 DNA sequence: TGCGCCAGCAGCACCTCGGGACAGAGCACAGATACGCAGTATATT. The rearrangement uses TRBV5-1 and TRBJ2-3; TRBD1 matches 7 bases. CDR3 length equals 15 residues. Germline CDR1 and CDR2: SGHRS and YFSETQ. Trimming cost V 4 bases and J 0 bases; bases outside gene matches: 5.

This clonotype was detected many times. A junction boundary mismatches the germline segment, possibly from a read error. The chain links TRBV7-8 to TRBJ1-2; 10 bases map to TRBD1. The V gene's germline CDR1 is SGHVS and CDR2 FQNEAQ. The CDR3 runs 16 residues. CDR3 DNA sequence: TGTACCAGCAGCTCAAGACAGGGGGCTCCCCCCTATGGCTACACCTTC. Protein sequence: CTSSSRQGAPPYGYTF.

At least ten counts were recorded for this clonotype. The rearrangement joins TRBV19 to TRBJ1-5; TRBD1 aligns across 8 bases. The J segment lost 4 bases and the V segment lost 6 bases, leaving 8 bases of the junction unmatched. This CDR3 region has 15 residues. Looked up from germline, CDR1 is LNHDA and CDR2 is SQIVND (reference sequence). The CDR3 protein is CASRTTGVGNQPQHF. Written as DNA, the CDR3 is TGTGCCAGTAGAACGACAGGGGTTGGAAATCAGCCCCAGCATTTT.

In its sample, this clonotype was seen many times. V gene TRBV30 combines with J gene TRBJ2-5; 7 bases are a match to TRBD2. The V gene end was trimmed by 5 bases and the J gene end by 6 bases; junction bases not matched to a gene: 12. Germline loops: CDR1 GTSNPN, CDR2 SVGIG (reference sequence). This CDR3 has 14 amino acids. The CDR3 DNA follows: TGTGCCTGGGAGGAGGGAGGGCCCTCGAAGACCCAGTACTTC. Encoded protein: CAWEEGGPSKTQYF.

This clonotype was observed at least ten times. The genes are TRBV7-3 and TRBJ2-2; no clear D gene. Trimming stripped 8 bases from V and 5 bases from J, with 12 bases between. From germline, CDR1 is SGHTA and CDR2 FQGTGA. The CDR3 runs 13 residues. CDR3 loop: CASARDGTGELFF. The CDR3 nucleotides are TGTGCCAGCGCACGAGATGGGACCGGGGAGCTGTTTTTT.

V is TRBV5-5 and J is TRBJ1-5, with D tentatively TRBD1 (5 bases). Germline values: CDR1 SGHKS, CDR2 YYEKEE (reference sequence). The CDR3 consists of 15 residues. Trimming took 4 bases from V and 0 from J, leaving 11 bases between them. The CDR3 sequence: CASSPTGVSNQPQHF. In DNA, the CDR3 is TGTGCCAGCAGCCCCACAGGAGTTAGCAATCAGCCCCAGCATTTT.

CDR3 protein: CASSSRVSGSTNTGELFF. CDR3 DNA sequence: TGTGCCAGCAGCTCAAGGGTTAGCGGGAGTACGAACACCGGGGAGCTGTTTTTT. This chain connects TRBV7-9 to TRBJ2-2; 9 bases match TRBD2. The CDR3 runs to 18 residues. V lost 4 bases to trimming and J lost 0 bases; unmatched junction nucleotides: 9. The germline CDR1 and CDR2 sequences are SEHNR and FQNEAQ (reference sequence).

A note on this clonotype: This sequence may be a read error, since a much larger clone differs from it by one base. The rearrangement uses TRBV18 and TRBJ2-7, with TRBD2 as a possible D gene (6 bases). Germline V gene sequence: CDR1 KGHSH, CDR2 LQKENI. This CDR3 has 13 residues. The DNA for the CDR3 is TGTGCCAGCCCACCACAGGAGGGCTACGAGCAGTACTTC. As protein: CASPPQEGYEQYF.

This clonotype was seen ten or more times. The chain carries TRBV20-1 and TRBJ2-3, with 7 bases aligning to TRBD2. V lost 1 base to trimming and J lost 2 bases; unmatched junction nucleotides: 6. In germline, CDR1 is DFQATT, CDR2 SNEGSKA (reference sequence). CDR3 length: 15 amino acids. The CDR3 DNA sequence: TGCAGTGCTAGAGGGGCAGCGGGGATCACAGATACGCAGTATTTT. This sequence encodes CSARGAAGITDTQYF.

By sample share, this clonotype is medium-sized. This sequence joins TRBV20-1 and TRBJ2-1; 7 nucleotides match TRBD2. The J call may be mistaken, given a closer DNA end match to TRBJ2-5. Germline CDR1 is DFQATT and CDR2 is SNEGSKA (reference sequence). This CDR3 is 13 amino acids long. The CDR3 DNA sequence: TGCAGTGCTCCCCAGCGGGGACAAGAGACCCAGTACTTC. Translated: CSAPQRGQETQYF.

This clonotype appeared many times. The CDR3 coding sequence is TGTGCCAGCAGCCTCCTGGTTCGAGCGGGAGCAGATACGCAGTATTTT. Encoded protein: CASSLLVRAGADTQYF. The chain has TRBV7-3 and TRBJ2-3; 8 bases fit TRBD2. The CDR3 contains 16 residues. CDR1 and CDR2 (germline): SGHTA, FQGTGA. The V gene end was trimmed by 5 bases and the J gene end by 4 bases; junction bases not matched to a gene: 11.

The chain employs TRBV5-1 and TRBJ2-7, with D perhaps TRBD2 (5 bases). There are 14 residues in the CDR3. Germline CDR1 SGHRS, CDR2 YFSETQ. V shed 0 bases and J shed 0 bases, with 7 bases lying between them. For the CDR3, the DNA is TGCGCCAGCAGCTTGGCAACTAGCTCCTACGAGCAGTACTTC. Protein product: CASSLATSSYEQYF.